This T cell receptor (beta chain) stems from a study of cytomegalovirus exposure and HLA in healthy donors. Study-level points and caveats: It was reported in a later analysis that an Asian-associated ancestry cluster showed fewer N-insertions than the roughly 670-donor mean.

PCR involved 60 Vbeta and 13 Jbeta primers. Original processing methods: Later analysis identified tens of millions of unique TCR beta chains, about 10 million shared. The method was immunoSEQ multiplex PCR; TCRdb's version includes in-frame clones alone and lacks a portion of them. V, J and clone size are those of that table, while D and trimming were read from the DNA. The data show 130,000 or so clones, just under 90% seen once. The V gene end was trimmed by 3 bases and the J gene end by 4 bases; junction bases not matched to a gene: 7. This CDR3 has 15 amino acids. Germline V CDR1 and CDR2: LNHDA, SQIVND (reference sequence). This clone was found once. Its matching antigen is unknown.

The chain uses TRBV19 and TRBJ1-1; TRBD1 aligns across 8 bases. The sequencing input was PBMCs. This receptor was taken from a woman younger than 45 in good health and CMV-seronegative. CDR3 coding DNA: TGTGCCAGTAGTATCTCAGGGGGCTCGTCCACTGAAGCTTTCTTT. This gives the protein CASSISGGSSTEAFF.